These T cell receptor beta chains were read from a single sample in a study of blood T cell repertoires in COVID-19. The protocol was immunoSEQ multiplex PCR, while the TCRdb copy is restricted to in-frame clones and leaves out a portion. This sample has about 80,000 clones, with over 80% found just once. The sequenced sample was peripheral blood. These receptors originate from a man older than 75 with active or convalescent COVID-19. Each CDR3 is given with its conserved first and last residue. D genes are given only for firm matches. The size entry is marked missing in some rows and otherwise reads once, few, many or a size class.

TRBV7-6	TRBJ1-3	-	-	CASSLVAPGSGNTIYF	TGTGCCAGCAGCTTAGTCGCCCCCGGCTCTGGAAACACCATATATTTT
TRBV2	TRBJ2-2	-	TRBD1	CASGNRGRVTGELFF	TGTGCCAGCGGGAACAGGGGGCGAGTCACCGGGGAGCTGTTTTTT
TRBV7-9	TRBJ1-1	-	TRBD1	CASSKGDRGHNTEAFF	TGTGCCAGCAGCAAGGGGGACAGGGGGCACAACACTGAAGCTTTCTTT
TRBV9	TRBJ2-3	-	TRBD1	CASSETGQPTDTQYF	TGTGCCAGCAGCGAAACGGGACAGCCCACAGATACGCAGTATTTT
TRBV9	TRBJ1-2	once	-	CASTPGGGSYGYTF	TGTGCCAGCACTCCGGGTGGGGGGAGTTATGGCTACACCTTC
TRBV28	TRBJ1-5	-	-	CAGGGSSNQPQHF	TGTGCCGGAGGAGGCAGTAGCAATCAGCCCCAGCATTTT
TRBV28	TRBJ1-2	-	-	CASSVQKPYGYTF	TGTGCCAGCAGTGTACAGAAGCCCTATGGCTACACCTTC
TRBV4-1	TRBJ2-3	-	-	CASSQDRASRDTQYF	TGCGCCAGCAGCCAAGATCGCGCTTCGAGGGATACGCAGTATTTT
TRBV19	TRBJ1-2	-	-	CASSMEWGEANYGYTF	TGTGCCAGTAGTATGGAGTGGGGGGAAGCTAACTATGGCTACACCTTC
TRBV12-3/TRBV12-4	TRBJ2-5	-	-	CASSFSSQETQYF	TGTGCCAGCAGTTTTAGCTCTCAAGAGACCCAGTACTTC
TRBV19	TRBJ1-5	-	-	CASSIPFKGDSNQPQHF	TGTGCCAGTAGTATTCCGTTCAAGGGAGATAGCAATCAGCCCCAGCATTTT
TRBV14	TRBJ2-5	-	TRBD2	CASSHKLAGSLGTQYF	TGTGCCAGCAGCCACAAGCTAGCGGGAAGCTTGGGGACCCAGTACTTC
TRBV7-9	TRBJ1-4	-	TRBD1	CASSLARGPSMEKLFF	TGTGCCAGCAGCTTAGCCAGGGGGCCCAGTATGGAAAAACTGTTTTTT
TRBV5-1	TRBJ2-1	-	-	CASSLSTGTPRTGPYNEQFF	TGCGCCAGCAGCTTGAGCACAGGGACCCCCAGAACGGGCCCCTACAATGAGCAGTTCTTC
TRBV6-1	TRBJ2-5	few	-	CASSESLGRETQYF	TGTGCCAGCAGTGAAAGTCTGGGGAGAGAGACCCAGTACTTC
TRBV6-2/TRBV6-3	TRBJ2-1	-	TRBD1	CASSSPADRAGFF	TGTGCCAGCAGTTCCCCGGCGGACAGGGCGGGGTTCTTC
TRBV6-5	TRBJ2-2	-	TRBD2	CASSWTSGNTGELFF	TGTGCCAGCAGCTGGACTAGCGGGAACACCGGGGAGCTGTTTTTT
TRBV5-1	TRBJ2-5	-	TRBD2	CASSLAAGDGTQYF	TGCGCCAGCAGCTTGGCCGCGGGAGATGGGACCCAGTACTTC
TRBV9	TRBJ1-6	-	-	CASSVVAGALNSPLHF	TGTGCCAGCAGCGTAGTTGCAGGGGCTTTGAATTCACCCCTCCACTTT
TRBV5-4	TRBJ1-2	-	-	CASSLPGYGYTF	TGTGCCAGCAGCCTCCCCGGTTATGGCTACACCTTC
TRBV6-6	TRBJ2-1	-	TRBD1	CASSVGQLNEQFF	TGTGCCAGCAGCGTGGGACAGCTCAATGAGCAGTTCTTC
TRBV5-1	TRBJ2-4	-	TRBD1	CASSQGQHRGIQYF	TGCGCCAGCAGCCAGGGACAGCACCGAGGCATTCAGTACTTC
TRBV5-1	TRBJ1-4	-	TRBD1	CASSPRQGDEKLFF	TGCGCCAGCAGCCCACGACAGGGGGATGAAAAACTGTTTTTT
TRBV12-5	TRBJ2-2	once	-	CASGDYARELFF	TGTGCTAGTGGAGACTACGCGAGGGAGCTGTTTTTT
TRBV7-9	TRBJ1-1	-	-	CASSEDRPLTEAFF	TGTGCCAGCAGCGAGGACAGACCATTGACTGAAGCTTTCTTT
TRBV9	TRBJ1-3	-	-	CASSVWGSGGGGNTIYF	TGTGCCAGCAGCGTATGGGGGTCCGGCGGGGGTGGAAACACCATATATTTT
TRBV3-1/TRBV3-2	TRBJ2-5	-	-	CASSQGGASYF	TGTGCCAGCAGCCAAGGAGGAGCGAGCTACTTC
TRBV3-1/TRBV3-2	TRBJ2-5	once	TRBD1	CASSQDRTGVQETQYF	TGTGCCAGCAGCCAAGATAGGACAGGGGTACAAGAGACCCAGTACTTC
TRBV19	TRBJ1-5	-	-	CASSRVENQPQHF	TGTGCCAGTAGCAGGGTGGAAAATCAGCCCCAGCATTTT
TRBV7-9	TRBJ1-1	-	TRBD1	CASSPQGVNTEAFF	TGTGCCAGCAGCCCACAGGGGGTAAACACTGAAGCTTTCTTT
TRBV5-1	TRBJ2-1	-	TRBD2	CASSLGGSYNEQFF	TGCGCCAGCAGCTTGGGCGGGAGTTACAATGAGCAGTTCTTC
TRBV5-4	TRBJ1-4	-	TRBD1	CASSSASGTGGSNEKLFF	TGTGCCAGCAGCTCGGCTTCCGGGACAGGAGGATCTAATGAAAAACTGTTTTTT
TRBV19	TRBJ1-5	many	TRBD1	CASKGGSGNQPQHF	TGTGCCAGTAAAGGGGGCAGTGGCAATCAGCCCCAGCATTTT
TRBV19	TRBJ2-1	-	TRBD1	CASNRGRDNEQFF	TGTGCCAGTAACAGGGGCCGAGACAATGAGCAGTTCTTC
TRBV2	TRBJ1-2	-	-	CASSPDRGTGYTF	TGTGCCAGCAGTCCGGACCGGGGTACTGGCTACACCTTC
TRBV27	TRBJ1-2	few	TRBD1	CASRPGTGVGFRYGYTF	TGTGCCAGCAGACCCGGGACAGGGGTGGGGTTTAGGTATGGCTACACCTTC
TRBV25-1	TRBJ1-1	-	-	CASSGTGRGTEAFF	TGTGCCAGCAGTGGAACAGGGAGGGGAACTGAAGCTTTCTTT
TRBV5-1	TRBJ1-2	-	TRBD1	CASSPLPLGTAYGYTF	TGCGCCAGCAGCCCCTTGCCCCTGGGGACAGCCTATGGCTACACCTTC
TRBV5-1	TRBJ2-5	-	TRBD1	CASSADRETQYF	TGCGCCAGCAGCGCGGACAGGGAGACCCAGTACTTC
TRBV19	TRBJ1-1	-	TRBD1	CASSITGETEAFF	TGTGCCAGTAGTATAACAGGGGAAACTGAAGCTTTCTTT
TRBV6-1	TRBJ2-3	-	TRBD2	CASSEGRLAGGTDTQYF	TGTGCCAGCAGTGAGGGCCGACTAGCGGGAGGAACGGATACGCAGTATTTT
TRBV9	TRBJ2-5	-	-	CASSVRVDVYGETQYF	TGTGCCAGCAGCGTCAGGGTTGATGTTTATGGGGAGACCCAGTACTTC
TRBV5-6	TRBJ1-4	-	-	CASRGGARNEKLFF	TGTGCCAGCAGGGGAGGGGCGAGGAATGAAAAACTGTTTTTT
TRBV15	TRBJ1-1	-	-	CATSSGTEAFF	TGTGCCACCAGCAGCGGCACTGAAGCTTTCTTT
TRBV19	TRBJ2-3	-	TRBD2	CASSPSGVHTQYF	TGTGCCAGTAGCCCTAGCGGGGTTCATACGCAGTATTTT
TRBV2	TRBJ2-1	-	TRBD2	CASGTSGIGNEQFF	TGTGCCAGCGGAACTAGCGGGATTGGGAATGAGCAGTTCTTC